Listed here is a single T cell receptor (beta chain). Its target is unknown. Per the germline V gene, CDR1 is SNHLY and CDR2 is FYNNEI. V gave up 6 bases and J gave up 5 bases, with 16 bases separating them. The CDR3 covers 14 residues. These data originate in a study of graft-versus-host responses after intestinal transplantation. At the level of the study: Tacrolimus plus steroids were given to all recipients for approximately three years, preceded by anti-thymocyte globulin induction.

Broader study findings: Among recipient marrow samples, GvH clones were found; some appeared first in ileum or blood. Early post-transplant HvG declines tracked with peak circulating GvH clone levels.

TCRdb keeps only in-frame clones here, not all; method: immunoSEQ multiplex PCR. The table lists around 130,000 clones, approximately 92% of them singletons. The starting material was unstimulated CD4+ T cells sorted from spleen or lymph node cells, obtained before intestinal transplant. This chain connects TRBV2 to TRBJ1-1, with D possibly being TRBD1 (5 bases). This TCR was sampled from a human donor who received an intestinal transplant. The CDR3 here is CASRTQVRGTEAFF. CDR3 nucleotides: TGTGCCAGCAGGACCCAGGTTAGGGGTACTGAAGCTTTCTTT.